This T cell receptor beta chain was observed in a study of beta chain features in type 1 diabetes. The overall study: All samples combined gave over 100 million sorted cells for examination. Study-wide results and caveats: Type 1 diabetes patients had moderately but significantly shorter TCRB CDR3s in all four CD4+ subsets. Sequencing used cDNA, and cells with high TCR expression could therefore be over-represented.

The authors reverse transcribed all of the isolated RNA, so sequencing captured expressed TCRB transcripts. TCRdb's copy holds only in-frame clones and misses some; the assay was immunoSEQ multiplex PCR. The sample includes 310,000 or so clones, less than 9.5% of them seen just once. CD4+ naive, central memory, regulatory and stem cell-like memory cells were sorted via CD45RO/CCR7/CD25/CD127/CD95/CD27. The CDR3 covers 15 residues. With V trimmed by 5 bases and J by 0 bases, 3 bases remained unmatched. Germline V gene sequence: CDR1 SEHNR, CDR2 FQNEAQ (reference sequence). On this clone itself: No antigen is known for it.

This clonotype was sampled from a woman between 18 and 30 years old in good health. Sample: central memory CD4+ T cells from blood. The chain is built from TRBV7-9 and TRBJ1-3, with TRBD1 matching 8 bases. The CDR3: CASSPTGDSGNTIYF. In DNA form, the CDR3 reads TGTGCCAGCAGCCCGACAGGGGACTCTGGAAACACCATATATTTT.